This record concerns one T cell receptor beta chain sequence. Its matching antigen is unknown. Other DNA sequences of this sample code for an identical CDR3. This sample was included in a study of shared clonotypes between healthy human individuals. For sorted subsets, approximately 200 ng DNA per replicate equaled 30,000 or so T cell genomes. Generated by immunoSEQ multiplex PCR, the TCRdb table keeps only in-frame clones and is missing some. The sample holds 850,000 to 1,100,000 clones, roughly 77% seen once. The CDR3 extends over 14 amino acids. Trimming took 0 bases from V and 3 from J, leaving 9 bases between them. CDR1 is SGHNT and CDR2 is YYREEE in the germline V gene (reference sequence). Adults of Caucasian background living in Nashville, Tennessee made up all donors. Whole-study findings and limits: Only a few donors were included, so the genetic and exposure-history diversity represented was limited. Sequencing depth was predicted to influence how clonotypes are shared among donors.

The V call is TRBV5-4, the J call TRBJ1-2, with TRBD1 as a possible D gene (5 bases). The source is a man aged 18 to 30 in good health. Some clones in this sample may be carry-over from other donors' samples. Material: memory CD4+ T cells from PBMCs. Regarding subset: CD45RA-negative fraction. In DNA form, the CDR3 reads TGTGCCAGCAGCTTGGGAGGGGCTCACTATGGCTACACCTTC. It yields the protein CASSLGGAHYGYTF.